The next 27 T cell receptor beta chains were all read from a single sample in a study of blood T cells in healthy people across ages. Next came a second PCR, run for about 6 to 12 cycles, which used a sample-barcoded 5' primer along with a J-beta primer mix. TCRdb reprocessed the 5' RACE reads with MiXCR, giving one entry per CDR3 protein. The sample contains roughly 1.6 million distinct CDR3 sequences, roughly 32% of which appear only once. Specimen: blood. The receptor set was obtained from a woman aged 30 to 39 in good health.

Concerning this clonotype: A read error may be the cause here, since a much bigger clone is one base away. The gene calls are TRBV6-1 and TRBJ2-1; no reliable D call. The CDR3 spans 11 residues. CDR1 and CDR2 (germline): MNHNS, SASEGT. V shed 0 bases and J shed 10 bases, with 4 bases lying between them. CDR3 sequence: CASSEAREQFF. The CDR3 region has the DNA TGTGCCAGCAGTGAAGCGCGAGAGCAGTTCTTC.

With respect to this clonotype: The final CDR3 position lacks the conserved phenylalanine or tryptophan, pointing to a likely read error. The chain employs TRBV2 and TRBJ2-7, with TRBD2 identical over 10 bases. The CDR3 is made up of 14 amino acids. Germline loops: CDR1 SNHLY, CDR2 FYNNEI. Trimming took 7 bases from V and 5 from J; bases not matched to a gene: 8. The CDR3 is CASKSSGSRNEQYC. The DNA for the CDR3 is TGTGCCAGCAAGTCTAGCGGGAGCCGAAACGAGCAGTACTGC.

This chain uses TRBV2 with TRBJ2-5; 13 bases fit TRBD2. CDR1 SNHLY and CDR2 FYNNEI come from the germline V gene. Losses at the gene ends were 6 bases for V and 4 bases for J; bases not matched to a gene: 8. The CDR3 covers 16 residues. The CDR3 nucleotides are TGTGCCAGCAGAGATGGACTAGCGGGGGAAGGAGAGACCCAGTACTTC. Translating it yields CASRDGLAGEGETQYF.

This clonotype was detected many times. Here the CDR3 DNA reads TGCGCCAGCAGCCAAGATCAACGGGGGCCGGGGCGGGTTGAGCAGTTCTTC. This encodes CASSQDQRGPGRVEQFF. V is TRBV4-1 and J is TRBJ2-1; D possibly matches TRBD1 or TRBD2 (6 bases each). Germline lookup yields CDR1 MGHRA and CDR2 YSYEKL. The CDR3 sequence is 17 residues long. The V end lost 0 bases, the J end lost 9 bases, and 21 bases lay between the germline ends.

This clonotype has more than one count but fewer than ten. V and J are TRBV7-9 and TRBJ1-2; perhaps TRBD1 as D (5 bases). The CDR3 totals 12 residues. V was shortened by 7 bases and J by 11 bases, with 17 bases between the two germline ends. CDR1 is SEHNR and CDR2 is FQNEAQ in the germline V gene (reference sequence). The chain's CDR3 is CASNGTPLGYTF. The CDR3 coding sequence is TGTGCCAGCAACGGGACCCCGCTAGGGTACACCTTC.

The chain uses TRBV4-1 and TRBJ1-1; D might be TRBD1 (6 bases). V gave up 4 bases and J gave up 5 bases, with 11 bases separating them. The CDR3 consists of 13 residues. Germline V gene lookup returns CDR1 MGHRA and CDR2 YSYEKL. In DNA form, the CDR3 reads TGCGCCAGCAGCCCCAACCAGGGGACTGAAGCTTTCTTT. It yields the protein CASSPNQGTEAFF.

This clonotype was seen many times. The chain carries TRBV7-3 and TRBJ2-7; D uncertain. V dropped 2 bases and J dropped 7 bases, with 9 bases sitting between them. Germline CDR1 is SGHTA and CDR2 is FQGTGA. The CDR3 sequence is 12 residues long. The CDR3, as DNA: TGTGCCAGCAGCTTACTGGTGCGAGAGCAGTACTTC. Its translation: CASSLLVREQYF.

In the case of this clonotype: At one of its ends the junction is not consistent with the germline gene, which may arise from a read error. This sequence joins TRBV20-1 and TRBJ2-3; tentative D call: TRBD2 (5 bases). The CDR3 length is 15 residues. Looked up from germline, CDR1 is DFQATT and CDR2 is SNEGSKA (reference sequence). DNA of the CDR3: TGCAGTACTAGGTCCGTTAGAATGTCCACAGATACGCAGTATTTT. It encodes CSTRSVRMSTDTQYF.

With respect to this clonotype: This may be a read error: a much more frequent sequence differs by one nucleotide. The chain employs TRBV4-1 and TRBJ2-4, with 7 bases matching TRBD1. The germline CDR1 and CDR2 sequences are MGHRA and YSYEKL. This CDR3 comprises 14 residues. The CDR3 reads CASSQGQGVDIQHF. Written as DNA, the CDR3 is TGCGCCAGCAGCCAAGGACAGGGTGTTGACATTCAGCACTTC.

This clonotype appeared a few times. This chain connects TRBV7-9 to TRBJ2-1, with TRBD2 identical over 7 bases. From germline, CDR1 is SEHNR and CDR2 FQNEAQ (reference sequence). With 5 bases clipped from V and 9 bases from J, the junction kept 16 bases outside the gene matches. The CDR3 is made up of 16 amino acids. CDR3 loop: CASSAAMGGKYGEQFF. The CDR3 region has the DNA TGTGCCAGCAGCGCCGCCATGGGGGGGAAGTATGGTGAGCAGTTCTTC.

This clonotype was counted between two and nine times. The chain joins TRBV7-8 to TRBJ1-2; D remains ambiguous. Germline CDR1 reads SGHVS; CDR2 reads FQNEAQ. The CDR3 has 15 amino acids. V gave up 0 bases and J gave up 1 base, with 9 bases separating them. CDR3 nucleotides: TGTGCCAGCAGCTTAGCATCGGGAATTAACTATGGCTACACCTTC. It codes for CASSLASGINYGYTF.

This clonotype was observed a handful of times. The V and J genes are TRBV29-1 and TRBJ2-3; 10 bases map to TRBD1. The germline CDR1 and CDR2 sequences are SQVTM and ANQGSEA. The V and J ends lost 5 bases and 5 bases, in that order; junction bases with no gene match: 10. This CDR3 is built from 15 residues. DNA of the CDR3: TGCAGCGTTAGGGGACAGGGGATAAGGGGAGATACGCAGTATTTT. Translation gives CSVRGQGIRGDTQYF.

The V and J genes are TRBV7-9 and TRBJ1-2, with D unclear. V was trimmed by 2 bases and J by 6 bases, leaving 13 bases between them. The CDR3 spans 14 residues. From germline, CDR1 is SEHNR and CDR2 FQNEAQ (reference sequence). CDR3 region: CASSLFQPSNGYTF. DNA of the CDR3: TGTGCCAGCAGCTTATTTCAACCTAGTAATGGCTACACCTTC. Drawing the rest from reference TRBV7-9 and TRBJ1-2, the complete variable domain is DTGVSQNPRHKITKRGQNVTFRCDPISEHNRLYWYRQTLGQGPEFLTYFQNEAQLEKSRLLSDRFSAERPKGSFSTLEIQRTEQGDSAMYLCASSLFQPSNGYTFGSGTRLTVV.

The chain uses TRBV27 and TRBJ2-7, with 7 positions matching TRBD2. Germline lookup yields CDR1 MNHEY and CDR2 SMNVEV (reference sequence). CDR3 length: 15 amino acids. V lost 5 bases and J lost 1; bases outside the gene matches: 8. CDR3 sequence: CASSVSAGPSYEQYF. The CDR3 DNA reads TGTGCCAGCAGTGTCTCAGCGGGGCCTTCCTACGAGCAGTACTTC.

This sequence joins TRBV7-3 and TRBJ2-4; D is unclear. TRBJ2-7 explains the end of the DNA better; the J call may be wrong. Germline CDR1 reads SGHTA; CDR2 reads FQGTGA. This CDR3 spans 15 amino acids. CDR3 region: CASSLGGGIVYEQYF. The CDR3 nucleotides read TGTGCCAGCAGCTTAGGCGGCGGAATCGTCTACGAGCAGTACTTC.

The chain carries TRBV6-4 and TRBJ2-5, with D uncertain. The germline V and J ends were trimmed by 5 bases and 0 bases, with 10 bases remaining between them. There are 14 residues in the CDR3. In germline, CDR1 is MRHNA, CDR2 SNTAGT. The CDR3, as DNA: TGTGCCAGCAGTCTCCGCAGGCACCAAGAGACCCAGTACTTC. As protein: CASSLRRHQETQYF.

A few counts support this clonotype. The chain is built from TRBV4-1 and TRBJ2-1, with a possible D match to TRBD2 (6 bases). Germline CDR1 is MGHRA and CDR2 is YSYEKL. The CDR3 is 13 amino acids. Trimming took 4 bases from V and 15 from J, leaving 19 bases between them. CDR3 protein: CASSLQGPGSAFF. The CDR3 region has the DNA TGCGCCAGCAGCCTTCAGGGACCCGGGAGTGCGTTCTTC.

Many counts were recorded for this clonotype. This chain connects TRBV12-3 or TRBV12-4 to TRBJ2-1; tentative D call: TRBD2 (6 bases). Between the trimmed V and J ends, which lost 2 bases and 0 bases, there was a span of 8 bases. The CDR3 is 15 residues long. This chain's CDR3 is CASSLRGVSYNEQFF. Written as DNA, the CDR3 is TGTGCCAGCAGTTTACGCGGGGTCTCCTACAATGAGCAGTTCTTC.

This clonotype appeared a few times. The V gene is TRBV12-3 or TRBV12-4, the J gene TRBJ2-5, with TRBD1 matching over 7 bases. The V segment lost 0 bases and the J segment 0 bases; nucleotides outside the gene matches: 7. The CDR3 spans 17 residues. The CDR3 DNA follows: TGTGCCAGCAGTTTAGCTTCCGGGACAGCCAACCAAGAGACCCAGTACTTC. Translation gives CASSLASGTANQETQYF.

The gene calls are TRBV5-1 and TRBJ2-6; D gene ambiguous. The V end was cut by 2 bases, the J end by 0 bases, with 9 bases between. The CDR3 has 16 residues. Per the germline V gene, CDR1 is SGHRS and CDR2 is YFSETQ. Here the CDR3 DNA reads TGCGCCAGCAGCTTAATGTGGGGCTCTGGGGCCAACGTCCTGACTTTC. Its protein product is CASSLMWGSGANVLTF. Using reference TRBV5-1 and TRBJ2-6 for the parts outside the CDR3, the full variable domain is KAGVTQTPRYLIKTRGQQVTLSCSPISGHRSVSWYQQTPGQGLQFLFEYFSETQRNKGNFPGRFSGRQFSNSRSEMNVSTLELGDSALYLCASSLMWGSGANVLTFGAGSRLTVL.

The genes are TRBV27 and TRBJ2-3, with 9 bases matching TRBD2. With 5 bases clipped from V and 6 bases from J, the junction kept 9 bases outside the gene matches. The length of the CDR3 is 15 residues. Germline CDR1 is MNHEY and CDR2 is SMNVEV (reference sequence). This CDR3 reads CASSLTLAGADTQYF. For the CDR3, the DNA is TGTGCCAGCAGTCTAACCTTAGCGGGAGCCGATACGCAGTATTTT.

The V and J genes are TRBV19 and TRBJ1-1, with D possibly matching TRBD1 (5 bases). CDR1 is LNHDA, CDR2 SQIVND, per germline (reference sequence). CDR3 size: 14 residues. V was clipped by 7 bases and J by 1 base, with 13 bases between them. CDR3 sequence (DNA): TGTGCCAGTAATAAGGGGACGGAGAACACTGAAGCTTTCTTT. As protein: CASNKGTENTEAFF. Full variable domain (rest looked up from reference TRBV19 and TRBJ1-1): DGGITQSPKYLFRKEGQNVTLSCEQNLNHDAMYWYRQDPGQGLRLIYYSQIVNDFQKGDIAEGYSVSREKKESFPLTVTSAQKNPTAFYLCASNKGTENTEAFFGQGTRLTVV.

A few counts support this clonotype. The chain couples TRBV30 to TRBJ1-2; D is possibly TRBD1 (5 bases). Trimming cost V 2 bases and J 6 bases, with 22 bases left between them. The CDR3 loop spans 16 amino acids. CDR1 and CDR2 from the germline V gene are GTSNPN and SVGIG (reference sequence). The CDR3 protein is CAWSSPGIHRENGYTF. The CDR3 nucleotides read TGTGCCTGGAGTTCGCCAGGGATACACCGGGAGAATGGCTACACCTTC. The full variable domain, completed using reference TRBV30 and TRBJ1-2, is SQTIHQWPATLVQPVGSPLSLECTVEGTSNPNLYWYRQAAGRGLQLLFYSVGIGQISSEVPQNLSASRPQDRQFILSSKKLLLSDSGFYLCAWSSPGIHRENGYTFGSGTRLTVV.

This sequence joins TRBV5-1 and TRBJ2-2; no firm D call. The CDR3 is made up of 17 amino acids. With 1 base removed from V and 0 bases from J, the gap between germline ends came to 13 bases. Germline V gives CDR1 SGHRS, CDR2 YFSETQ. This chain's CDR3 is CASSLFGGYTNTGELFF. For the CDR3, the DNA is TGCGCCAGCAGCTTGTTTGGCGGATACACGAACACCGGGGAGCTGTTTTTT.

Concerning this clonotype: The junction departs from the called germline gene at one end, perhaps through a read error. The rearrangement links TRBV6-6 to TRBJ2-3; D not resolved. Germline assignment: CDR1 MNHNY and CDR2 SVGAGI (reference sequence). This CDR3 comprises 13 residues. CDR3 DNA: TGTGCCAGCGGATGGATTAGCACGGATACGCAGTATTTT. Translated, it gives CASGWISTDTQYF.

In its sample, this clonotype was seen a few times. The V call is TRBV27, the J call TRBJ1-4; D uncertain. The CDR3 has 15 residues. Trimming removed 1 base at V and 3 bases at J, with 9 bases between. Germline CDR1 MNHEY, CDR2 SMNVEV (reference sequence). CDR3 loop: CASSLYEGSNEKLFF. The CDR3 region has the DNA TGTGCCAGCAGTTTATATGAGGGATCTAATGAAAAACTGTTTTTT.

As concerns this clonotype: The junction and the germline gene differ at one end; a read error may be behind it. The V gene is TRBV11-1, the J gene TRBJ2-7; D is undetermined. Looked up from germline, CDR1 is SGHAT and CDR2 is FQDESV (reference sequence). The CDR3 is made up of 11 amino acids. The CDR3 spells CANSAGWEQYF. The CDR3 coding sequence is TGTGCCAACAGCGCTGGGTGGGAGCAGTACTTC.